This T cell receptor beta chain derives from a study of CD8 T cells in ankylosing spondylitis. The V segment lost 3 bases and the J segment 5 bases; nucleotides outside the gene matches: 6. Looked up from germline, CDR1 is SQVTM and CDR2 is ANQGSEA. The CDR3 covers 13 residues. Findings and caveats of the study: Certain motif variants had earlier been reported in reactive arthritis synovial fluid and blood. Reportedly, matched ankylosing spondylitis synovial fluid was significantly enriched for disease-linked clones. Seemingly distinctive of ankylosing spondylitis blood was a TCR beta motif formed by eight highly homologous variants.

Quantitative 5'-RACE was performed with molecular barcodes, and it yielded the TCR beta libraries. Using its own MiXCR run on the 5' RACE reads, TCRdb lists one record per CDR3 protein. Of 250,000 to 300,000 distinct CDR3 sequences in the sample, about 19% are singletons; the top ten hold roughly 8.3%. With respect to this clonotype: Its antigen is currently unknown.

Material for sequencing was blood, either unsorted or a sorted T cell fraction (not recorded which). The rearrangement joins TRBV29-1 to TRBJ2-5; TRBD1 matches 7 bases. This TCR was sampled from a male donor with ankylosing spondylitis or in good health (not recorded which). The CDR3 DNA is TGCAGCGTTGACCAGGGGGTAGGCGAGACCCAGTACTTC. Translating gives CSVDQGVGETQYF.